There are a few counts of the clone carrying this T cell receptor (beta chain). Antigen specificity is unknown. The data stem from a study of T cells in Graves' hyperthyroidism and ophthalmopathy. Amplification targeted TCR beta CDR3 regions from RNA transcripts. The HTBI set primed first-round TCR CDR3 RT-PCR. TCRdb itself ran the multiplex PCR reads through MiXCR, one entry per CDR3 protein. This table has more than 450,000 distinct CDR3 sequences, about 20% appearing once. Overall study results and limits: In the blood, most expanded thyroid clonotypes above 0.001 appeared as well.

The CDR3 contains 13 residues. The germline gives CDR1 SQVTM, CDR2 ANQGSEA. Trimming removed 8 bases from V and 1 base from J, with 13 bases in between. V is TRBV29-1 and J is TRBJ2-3, with D perhaps given as TRBD1 or TRBD2 (5 bases each). The receptor was isolated from a man in his forties or fifties with Graves' ophthalmopathy. The sample taken for sequencing was blood. CDR3 amino acids: CSSGPAGTDTQYF. The DNA of the CDR3 is TGCAGCTCGGGACCCGCGGGCACAGATACGCAGTATTTT.